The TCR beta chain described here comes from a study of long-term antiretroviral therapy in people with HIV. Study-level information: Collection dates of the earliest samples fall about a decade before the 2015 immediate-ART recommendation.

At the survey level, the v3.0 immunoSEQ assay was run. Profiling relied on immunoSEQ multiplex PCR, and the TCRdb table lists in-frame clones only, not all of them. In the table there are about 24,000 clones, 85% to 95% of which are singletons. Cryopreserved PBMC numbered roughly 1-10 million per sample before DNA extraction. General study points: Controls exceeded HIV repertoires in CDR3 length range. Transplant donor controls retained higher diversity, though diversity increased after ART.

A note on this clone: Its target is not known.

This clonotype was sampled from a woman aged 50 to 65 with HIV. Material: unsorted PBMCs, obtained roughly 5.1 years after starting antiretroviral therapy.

This CDR3 is CASTRDYSTTGELFF. CDR3 DNA: TGTGCCAGCACCCGGGACTATTCTACCACCGGGGAGCTGTTTTTT. This rearrangement joins TRBV5-6 to TRBJ2-2, with 7 bases matching TRBD2. CDR1 and CDR2 from the germline V gene are SGHDT and YYEEEE. The CDR3 extends over 15 amino acids. V lost 6 bases and J lost 4; bases outside the gene matches: 9.